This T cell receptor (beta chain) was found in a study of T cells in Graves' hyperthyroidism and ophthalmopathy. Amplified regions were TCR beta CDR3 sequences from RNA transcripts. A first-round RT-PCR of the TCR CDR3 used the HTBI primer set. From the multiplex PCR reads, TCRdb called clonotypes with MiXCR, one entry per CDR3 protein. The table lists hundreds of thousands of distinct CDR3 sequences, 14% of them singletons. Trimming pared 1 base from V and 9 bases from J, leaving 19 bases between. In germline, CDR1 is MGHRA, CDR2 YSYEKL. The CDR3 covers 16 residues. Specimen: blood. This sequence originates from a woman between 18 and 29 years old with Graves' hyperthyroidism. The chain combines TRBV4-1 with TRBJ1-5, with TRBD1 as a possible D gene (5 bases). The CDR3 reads CASSQVAAGGEWPQHF. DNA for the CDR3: TGCGCCAGCAGCCAAGTCGCGGCCGGAGGGGAGTGGCCCCAGCATTTT.